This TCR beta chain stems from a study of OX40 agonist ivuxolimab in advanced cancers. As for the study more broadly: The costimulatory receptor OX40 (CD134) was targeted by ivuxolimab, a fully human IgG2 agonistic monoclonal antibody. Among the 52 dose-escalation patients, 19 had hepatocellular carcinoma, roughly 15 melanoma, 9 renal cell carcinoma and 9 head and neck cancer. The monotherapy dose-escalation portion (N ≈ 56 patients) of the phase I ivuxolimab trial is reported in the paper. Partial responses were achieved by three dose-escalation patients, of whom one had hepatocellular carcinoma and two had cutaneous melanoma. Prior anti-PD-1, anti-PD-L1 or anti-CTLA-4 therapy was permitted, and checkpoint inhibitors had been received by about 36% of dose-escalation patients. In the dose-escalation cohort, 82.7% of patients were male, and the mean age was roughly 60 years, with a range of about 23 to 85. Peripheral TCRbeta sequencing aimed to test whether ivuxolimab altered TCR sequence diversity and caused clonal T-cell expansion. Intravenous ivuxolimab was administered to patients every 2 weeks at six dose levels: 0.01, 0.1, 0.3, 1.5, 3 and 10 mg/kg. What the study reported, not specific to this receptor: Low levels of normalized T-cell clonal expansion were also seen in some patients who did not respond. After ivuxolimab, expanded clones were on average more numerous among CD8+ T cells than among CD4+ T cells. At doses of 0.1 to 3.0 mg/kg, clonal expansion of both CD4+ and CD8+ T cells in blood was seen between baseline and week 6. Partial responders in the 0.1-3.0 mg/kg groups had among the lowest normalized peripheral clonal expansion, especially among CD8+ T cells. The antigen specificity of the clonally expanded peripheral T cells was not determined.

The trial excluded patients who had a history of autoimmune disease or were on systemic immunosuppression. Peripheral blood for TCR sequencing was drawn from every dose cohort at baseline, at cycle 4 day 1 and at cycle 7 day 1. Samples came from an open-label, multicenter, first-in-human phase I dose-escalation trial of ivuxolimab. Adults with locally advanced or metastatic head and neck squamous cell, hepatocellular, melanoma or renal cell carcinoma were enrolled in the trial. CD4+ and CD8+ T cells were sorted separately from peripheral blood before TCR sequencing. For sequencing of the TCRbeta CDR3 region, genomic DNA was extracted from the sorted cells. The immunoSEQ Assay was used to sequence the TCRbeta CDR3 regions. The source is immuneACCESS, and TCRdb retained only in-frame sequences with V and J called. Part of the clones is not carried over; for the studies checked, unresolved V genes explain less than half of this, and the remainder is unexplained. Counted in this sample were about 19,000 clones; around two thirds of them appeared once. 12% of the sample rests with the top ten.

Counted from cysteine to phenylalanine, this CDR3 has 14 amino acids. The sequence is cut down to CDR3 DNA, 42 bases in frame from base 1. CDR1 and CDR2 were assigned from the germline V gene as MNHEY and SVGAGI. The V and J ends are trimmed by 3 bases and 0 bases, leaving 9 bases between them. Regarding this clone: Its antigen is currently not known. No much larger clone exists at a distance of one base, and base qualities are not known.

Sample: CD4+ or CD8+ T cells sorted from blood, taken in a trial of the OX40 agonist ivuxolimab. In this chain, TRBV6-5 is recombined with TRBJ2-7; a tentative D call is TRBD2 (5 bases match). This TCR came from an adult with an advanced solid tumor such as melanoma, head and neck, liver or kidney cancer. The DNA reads TGTGCCAGCAGTTATATGGGGAGCTCCTACGAGCAGTACTTC. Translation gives CASSYMGSSYEQYF.